What follows describes a single TCR beta chain. This entry is derived from a study of blood T cell repertoires in COVID-19. Whole-study context: T cells, B-cell-depleted T cells, or PBMCs supplied cDNA or gDNA.

Authors' processing steps: By means of reference gene primer amplification, nucleated cell counts were estimated. Generated by immunoSEQ multiplex PCR, the TCRdb table keeps only in-frame clones and is missing some. V, J and clone size reflect that table, while D and trimming were determined from the DNA. The sample lists fewer than 65,000 clones, roughly 90% occurring once. This sequence was found in a man between 45 and 60 years old with acute or convalescent COVID-19. The sequencing input was peripheral blood.

CDR3 protein: CASSERVSSYNEQFF. The CDR3 bases are TGTGCCAGCAGTGAGCGGGTAAGCTCCTACAATGAGCAGTTCTTC. The gene calls are TRBV6-1 and TRBJ2-1; tentative D call: TRBD2 (5 bases). Trimming took off 3 bases at V and 0 bases at J, with 9 bases between the two ends. There are 15 residues in the CDR3. From germline, CDR1 is MNHNS and CDR2 SASEGT.